This T cell receptor (beta chain) was obtained from a study of T cell repertoires in cytomegalovirus infection. Whole-study context: Through public TCR beta signatures, both CMV infection and matching HLA type were indicated.

TCRdb re-analysed the reads in MiXCR, keeping a single row per CDR3 protein. Of tens of thousands of distinct CDR3 sequences detected, roughly a quarter appear once; the ten largest clones hold about half. Notes on this clonotype: Its target is not known.

Trimming pared 9 bases from V and 0 bases from J, leaving 6 bases between. This CDR3 contains 13 residues. CDR1 and CDR2 from the germline V gene are MNHEY and SMNVEV (reference sequence). The rearrangement joins TRBV27 to TRBJ1-6; D call uncertain. The receptor comes from a human donor in good health (CMV status not recorded). Some clones in this sample may be carry-over from other donors' samples. The sample here was CD8+ T cells from cultured PBMCs, taken from culture after CMV antigen stimulation. In DNA form, the CDR3 reads TGTGCCAGGGAGAGCTCCTATAATTCACCCCTCCACTTT. It specifies CARESSYNSPLHF.